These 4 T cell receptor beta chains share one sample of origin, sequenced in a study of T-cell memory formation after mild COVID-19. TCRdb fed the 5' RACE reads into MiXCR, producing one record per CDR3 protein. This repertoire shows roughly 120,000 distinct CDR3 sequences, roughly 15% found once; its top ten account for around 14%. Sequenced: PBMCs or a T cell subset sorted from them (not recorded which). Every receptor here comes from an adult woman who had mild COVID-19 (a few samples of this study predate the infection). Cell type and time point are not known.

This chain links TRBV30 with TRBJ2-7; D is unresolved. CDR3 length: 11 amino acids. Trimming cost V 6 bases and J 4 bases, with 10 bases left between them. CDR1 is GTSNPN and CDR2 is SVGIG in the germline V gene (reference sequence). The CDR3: CACQDGYEQYF. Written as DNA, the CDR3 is TGTGCCTGCCAGGACGGATACGAGCAGTACTTC.

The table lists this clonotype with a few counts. CDR3 in DNA: TGTGCCAGCAGCCTAGTGACCTCCTACGAGCAGTACTTC. Its protein is CASSLVTSYEQYF. V gene TRBV5-5 combines with J gene TRBJ2-7; D gene unclear. The CDR3 extends over 13 amino acids. The germline gives CDR1 SGHKS, CDR2 YYEKEE (reference sequence). Trimming cost V 4 bases and J 0 bases, with 8 bases left between them.

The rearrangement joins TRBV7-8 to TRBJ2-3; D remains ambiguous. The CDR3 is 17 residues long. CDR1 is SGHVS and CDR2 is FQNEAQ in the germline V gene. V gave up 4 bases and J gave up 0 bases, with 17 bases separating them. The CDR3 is CASSSPRVAESTDTQYF. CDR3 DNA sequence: TGTGCCAGCAGCTCCCCCCGGGTGGCGGAGAGCACAGATACGCAGTATTTT.

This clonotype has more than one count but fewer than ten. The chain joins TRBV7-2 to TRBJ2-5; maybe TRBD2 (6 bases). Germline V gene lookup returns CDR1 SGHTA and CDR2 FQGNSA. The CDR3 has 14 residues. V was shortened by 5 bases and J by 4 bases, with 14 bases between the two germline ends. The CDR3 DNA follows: TGTGCCAGCAGCAGATCCGGGACTTTAGAGACCCAGTACTTC. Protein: CASSRSGTLETQYF.